The clone carrying this T cell receptor (beta chain) was seen more than once but under ten times. Original processing methods: Amplification from reference gene primers served as the basis for estimated nucleated cell counts. Profiling relied on immunoSEQ multiplex PCR, and the TCRdb table lists in-frame clones only, not all of them. The V and J calls and clone size are taken from that table; D and trimming were inferred from the DNA. The profile covers just under 60,000 clones, with about four fifths appearing a single time and around 9.1% taken by the ten largest. The data belong to a study of blood T cell repertoires in COVID-19. Study as a whole: The United States, Italy and Spain supplied acute and convalescent COVID-19 samples. PBMCs, B-cell-depleted T cells, or T cells were the source of the cDNA or gDNA that made up the material.

The V segment lost 5 bases and the J segment 8 bases; nucleotides outside the gene matches: 14. The CDR3 has 15 residues. The germline V gene encodes CDR1 SEHNR and CDR2 FQNEAQ (reference sequence). Seattle patients were enrolled while actively infected and followed longitudinally. The chain recombines TRBV7-9 with TRBJ1-2, with 7 bases identical to TRBD1. This receptor was taken from a man older than 75 with COVID-19, enrolled during active disease. Sequenced material: peripheral blood. The CDR3 spells CASSTMTGYFKGYTF. The CDR3 DNA reads TGTGCCAGCAGCACCATGACAGGGTATTTCAAGGGCTACACCTTC.